The T cell receptor beta chain under discussion was sequenced for a study of shared clonotypes between healthy human individuals (TCRdb year 2020). Background for the entire study: Three men and a couple of women, aged 18 to 49 years, made up the cohort. The study deeply sequenced blood TCR repertoires of five healthy adults to estimate repertoire size and the extent of clonotype sharing between individuals. For each donor, three plates each were used for CD4 naive and CD4 memory, two plates were used for CD8 naive, and one plate was used for CD8 memory. Different laboratories and diverse techniques were used to prepare libraries and sequence TCR repertoires, to increase sequencing depth and limit assay-specific biases. Between about 0.85 and 9.5 billion PBMCs per donor were obtained by leukapheresis. Study-level results and caveats: Pairwise subsampling indicated that sequencing depth was expected to affect the degree of clonotype sharing among donors. Compared with non-shared clonotypes, the clonotypes found in all four sorted-subset donors had higher generation probabilities. Estimated clonotype richness was generally larger for naive than for memory subsets. Sampling was restricted to blood, and TCR repertoires in tissue are likely to differ from TCR repertoires in blood. Because the study included only a small number of donors, the genetic and exposure-history diversity represented was limited. Sharing across a few donors was observed for roughly 5.4% of naive CD4, over 3% of naive CD8, 2% to 2.5% of memory CD4, and approximately 0.41% of memory CD8 clonotypes. Even with the large sequencing depth, rarefaction of the sorted-subset datasets indicated that sequencing was incomplete.

Remarks on this clone: The specificity of this receptor is unknown. No much larger clone is present one base from it, and per-base qualities are unavailable.

Healthy HIV-negative adults with no recently reported acute infections or vaccinations were included as donors. Only Caucasian adults living in Nashville, Tennessee, USA were represented among the donors. CD4+ T cells were enriched through magnetic negative selection, after which naive cells were positively selected on CD45RA and the remaining negative fraction served as the memory subset. Blood was obtained by leukapheresis, after which PBMCs were separated by Ficoll-Histopaque density gradient centrifugation and cryopreserved in liquid nitrogen vapor phase. Analytical flow cytometry was used to check the purity and quantity of every magnetically sorted T cell population. Genomic DNA was isolated from each sorted fraction and quantified by UV absorbance on a Nanodrop 2000c. Using the deep immunoSEQ assay, multiplex PCR amplified TCR CDR3 regions from genomic DNA. For each cell subset, the extracted genomic DNA was distributed evenly across all wells of several immunoSEQ 96-well plates, and each plate served as one replicate. For sorted subsets, each replicate PCR was loaded with 200 to 250 ng genomic DNA, equivalent to 32,000 or so T cell genomes. Purified libraries were quantified with a Qubit 3.0 fluorometer, sized on a Bioanalyzer 2100, and re-quantified with the KAPA Library Quantification kit. Every immunoSEQ 96-well plate was sequenced on a dedicated single-read 150-cycle Illumina NextSeq 550 flow cell. The study's processing was this. The immunoSEQ output contained only junctional sequences without quality scores, so filtering could not match that applied to full-length reads. To assign V/J genes and CDR3, sequences were annotated against IMGT germline references using PyIR, a Python wrapper for IgBLAST v1.9. Any read was removed if the V/J assignment was weak (E-value above 1e-6), the CDR3 was missing, or the read contained stop codons, out-of-frame junctions, or ambiguous translated residues. A V3J clonotype was defined by an identical inferred V gene, J gene, and CDR3 amino acid sequence. To compute the percentage overlap between repertoires, the number of shared unique clonotypes was divided by the size of the smaller repertoire. Three approaches were used to assess repertoire richness: RTK rarefaction, the Chao1 estimator, and Recon v2.1 estimates of unobserved clonotypes. Generation probabilities were computed with OLGA for all TCRbeta clonotypes obtained by the gDNA method from a handful of donors. The table was pulled from immuneACCESS by TCRdb, which kept in-frame rearrangements only. Such tables lose some clones; where checked, under half of the loss comes from unresolved V genes, and the rest has no known cause. V and J calls and clone size are those listed in that table; D and trimming were worked out from the DNA. Present in this sample are roughly 700,000 clones, about 74% of which were seen just once. Approximately 1.8% of the sample lies in the top ten.

Sequencing was carried out using memory CD4+ T cells sorted from blood. The cell subset or site label for this specimen denotes: CD45RA-negative fraction. This TCR came from a woman under 40 in good health.

The CDR3 protein: CASRTGYEQYF. The DNA sequence is as follows: TGTGCCAGCAGGACAGGCTACGAGCAGTACTTC. The sequence is built from TRBV28 and TRBJ2-7; TRBD1 is possibly the D segment (6 matching bases). The germline ends are 6 bases apart after V is trimmed by 6 bases and J by 3 bases. Taken from cysteine to phenylalanine, the CDR3 has 11 residues. Only the CDR3 portion is preserved as DNA: 33 bases, with reading frame beginning at the first base. CDR1 and CDR2, per the germline V gene, are MDHEN and SYDVKM.